This TCR beta chain is from a study of cytomegalovirus exposure and HLA in healthy donors (dated by TCRdb to the late 2010s). With regard to the full study: According to an earlier analysis of several hundred of the donors, some 180 million T cells yielded roughly 100 million unique TCR beta sequences and 276 Gb of sequence data. Roughly 300 gigabases of sequencing data and some 85 million unique TCR sequences were included in an early release covering 500 to 750 HLA-typed donors. Of the 350 to 400 genotyped donors, 65% to 90% fell in the genetic ancestry cluster associated with self-reported Caucasian donors. The aim of the study was to test whether cataloging public T cell receptors could identify signatures of past pathogen exposure. Using immunosequencing, the study profiled T cell repertoires from fewer than 700 subjects and related those repertoires to cytomegalovirus serostatus. In addition to the first cohort of about 650 subjects, a separate validation cohort of 100 to 150 different subjects was used. To predict cytomegalovirus infection status, the study combined high-throughput TCR immunosequencing, statistical association of individual TCRs with disease status, and machine learning. In a later analysis, previously published TCR beta repertoires from several hundred donors were re-analyzed and high-resolution HLA genotyping was added so that TCR occurrence patterns could be studied. The later analysis used no new phenotypic data to find candidate immune exposures, relying instead on TCR beta sequences and their occurrence across donors. An earlier analysis of around 540 of the donors applied high-throughput TCR beta sequencing to assess whether each TCR beta V gene segment acted as functional or pseudogenic. Alongside the repertoire data, information on donor age, sex, ethnicity and CMV serostatus was compiled. A later genetic analysis took genome-wide SNP genotypes for about 55% of the roughly 670 donors and used that subset as a discovery cohort. Every discovery cohort repertoire had been produced on one sequencing platform. HLA typing covered class I and class II loci at four-digit resolution. The number of donors typed differed by locus, with about 629-640 for A, B, C, DRB1 and DQB1, about 500 for DQA1, over 600 for DPA1, and around 450 for DPB1. Because of strong linkage in the cohort, roughly five DR-DQ haplotypes were treated as single units for association and clustering. Among roughly 400 genotyped donors of the cohort, an average of approximately 200,000 unique TCR beta nucleotide sequences was sequenced per donor, of which roughly 17% were non-productive. General findings and caveats noted by the study authors: Immune exposure information for the cohort was limited to CMV serostatus. In both the original and validation cohorts, the classifier was reported to diagnose cytomegalovirus status with high specificity and sensitivity. At a false discovery rate of 0.05, a later analysis linked approximately 18,000 TCR beta sequences to specific HLA alleles. Several of the top co-occurrence clusters appeared to be linked to parvovirus B19, influenza, CMV and Epstein-Barr virus, according to a later analysis. An association between a missense DCLRE1C variant and V-gene and J-gene trimming of TCR beta chains was found in a later genetic analysis and replicated in an independent cohort. According to a later analysis, most CMV-associated TCR beta chains appeared to be HLA-restricted, and the HLA associations seemed to be driven largely by CMV exposure. When HLA alleles, especially DR and DQ, strongly co-occurred, attributing TCR associations to individual alleles was difficult. Because the 87-base-pair reads could not distinguish some IMGT-functional V segments, including TRBV6-2 and TRBV6-3, those segments were excluded. Linkage disequilibrium might explain the correlated functional status among segregating V segments, but an unknown experimental factor could not be excluded. Most TCR sequences were observed very rarely across donors, whereas some public TCRs were present in many individuals. The presence/absence analyses assumed that sequencing depth was roughly uniform across donors, and that assumption may not be true. In vitro tests confirmed that a few of the cytomegalovirus-associated TCR beta chains recognize cytomegalovirus antigens. Only TCR beta chains were sequenced in this cohort, and the absence of alpha or paired-chain data limited detectable features. According to a later analysis, TCR association rates differed among HLA loci, with DRB1 alleles showing the most associated TCRs and HLA-C alleles showing the fewest. It was suggested by the authors that the approach could potentially be generalized to other disease states and immunological phenotypes. In the study, around 160 TCR beta chains were listed as associated with cytomegalovirus. A cluster of highly shared sequence variants was judged likely to be a technical artifact of the sequencing pipeline. A further reported finding was that TCR beta sequences accurately predicted the HLA-A and HLA-B alleles for most subjects in the first cohort. Approximately 18 rarely observed V segments, including chromosome 9 orphons, were excluded from the earlier analysis of 550 to 700 of the donors because counts were too low. An earlier analysis of around 500 of the donors showed that most TCR beta V segments appeared in productive rearrangements either about 90% or about 30% of the time, which broadly matched IMGT annotations. A later genetic analysis reported fewer N-insertions in productive TCRs among donors in an Asian-associated ancestry cluster than the approximately 670-donor mean. Because some donors lacked HLA typing at each locus, the association tests relied only on the typed subset. In a later analysis, HLA-associated TCR beta chains showed more clonal expansion and lower generation probabilities than non-associated chains that were equally common.

Library preparation used the immunoSEQ multiplex PCR assay. The multiplex PCR relied on a mix of 60 forward primers for TCR Vbeta segments and 13 reverse primers for TCR Jbeta segments. The CDR3 region of rearranged TCR beta genes was amplified from genomic DNA by a multiplex PCR assay. Amplified TCR beta libraries were sequenced as 87-base-pair reads on the Illumina HiSeq System. Concerning the study's data processing: Across the 500 to 750 repertoires, a later analysis counted 80 million or so unique TCR beta chains, roughly 11 million of which were shared by at least two donors. Raw reads were error-corrected and collapsed into unique sequences with a nearest-neighbor algorithm that merged closely related sequences to remove PCR and sequencing errors. CDR3 sequences were aligned to IMGT reference sequences to assign V, D and J gene segments. For a sequence to be retained, at least a six-nucleotide match to both a V gene segment and a J gene segment was required. Rearrangements were classified as productive when the CDR3 lacked stop codons and remained in frame with V and J, and all other rearrangements were classified as non-productive. Following IMGT convention, CDR3 was defined as the stretch from the second conserved V-encoded cysteine to the conserved J-encoded phenylalanine. The earlier analysis of about 640 of the donors excluded any sequence lacking an unambiguous match to a single V gene segment. In an earlier analysis of around 600 of the donors, V segments were called functional above 56.7% productive rearrangements and were called segregating when the between-donor standard deviation exceeded 5%. A statistical classification framework was developed to diagnose cytomegalovirus status using the catalog of TCR beta chain sequences. In a later analysis, V and J genes were assigned by comparing TCR nucleotide sequences against IMGT/GENE-DB human TR gene sequences. Using the TCRdist pipeline, a later analysis assigned CDR3 sequences along with most-parsimonious VDJ recombination scenarios. In a later analysis, each TCR beta chain was defined by its CDR3 amino acid sequence together with its V-gene family, and reads lacking a unique V-gene family were excluded. As a way to deal with suspected cross-contamination and a sequencing artifact, a later analysis dropped under 600 nucleotide sequences that were highly shared and had low generation probability. For each public chain, a later analysis derived a clonal expansion index from normalized ranks of inferred template counts within each repertoire. In a later analysis, generation probabilities were computed using a VDJ recombination model fitted to out-of-frame rearrangements, and the results were checked against IGoR. In a later analysis, TCR-TCR, TCR-HLA and TCR-CMV co-occurrence was scored with hypergeometric tests, and a repertoire-size bias correction was applied to TCR pairs. In a later analysis, false discovery rates were estimated by permuting HLA or CMV assignments 20 times. A later analysis grouped co-occurring TCRs with DBSCAN, adding TCRdist sequence similarity when clustering within HLA-allele-positive subsets. Repertoires with fewer than 30,000 or more than 120,000 public chains were left out of co-occurrence clustering, as were several repertoires with anomalous nucleotide sharing. Entries here come from immuneACCESS through TCRdb and include only in-frame sequences with V and J called. Some clones fail to appear in such tables; in the studies checked, an unresolved V gene covers under half of the shortfall, and the cause of the remainder is unknown. The DNA was the basis for D and trimming; V, J and clone size are from that table. This sample has roughly 140,000 clones in its table, and approximately 83% of those were observed once. The top ten clonotypes cover 4.1% of the sample.

Only one count was recorded for this clone. The antigen this receptor binds is unknown. No base-level quality is on record; no much larger clone is a single base apart. Taken from cysteine to phenylalanine, the CDR3 has 15 residues. Just CDR3 DNA is preserved here, 45 bases in frame from base 1. CDR1 and CDR2, per the germline V gene, are MGHRA and YSYEKL. Relative to germline, V is 4 bases shorter and J is 7 bases shorter, with 17 bases between their ends. In total, roughly 670 healthy bone marrow donors made up the cohort. At the time of sampling, every cohort member was nominally healthy, though immune exposures that went unrecorded were likely present. The donor was CMV seropositive and belonged to the group of 250 to 300 seropositive cohort members. Every donor gave a peripheral blood sample, and the peripheral blood mononuclear cells from that sample were used for TCR beta sequencing. The Qiagen DNeasy Blood Extraction Kit was used to extract genomic DNA from the blood cell samples.

Sequenced: PBMCs. The TCR was taken from a man aged 40-49 years in good health and CMV-seropositive. The chain is assembled from TRBV4-1 and TRBJ1-3, and TRBD1 may be the D gene, going by 6 matching bases. This receptor carries the CDR3 CASSPSRGSVNTIYF. The DNA reads as follows: TGCGCCAGCAGCCCTTCGAGGGGGTCGGTCAACACCATATATTTT.